This entry concerns a single T cell receptor beta chain. The data belong to a study of blood T cell repertoires in COVID-19. Authors' data handling: Reference gene primer amplification gave nucleated cell count estimates. Generated by immunoSEQ multiplex PCR, the TCRdb table keeps only in-frame clones and is missing some. The V and J calls and the clone size are those of that table, but D and trimming were determined from the DNA. The sample lists about 250,000 clones, around 89% occurring once. V lost 4 bases to trimming and J lost 3 bases; unmatched junction nucleotides: 4. The length of the CDR3 is 16 residues. The germline gives CDR1 SGHTA, CDR2 FQGNSA.

The J gene is TRBJ2-2, the V gene TRBV7-2, with 11 positions matching TRBD2. The origin of this receptor is a man aged 35 to 55 who had recovered from COVID-19. Sequencing used PBMCs or T cells enriched from blood (not recorded which). CDR3 coding DNA: TGTGCCAGCAGCTCTAGCGGGGGGCCCTACACCGGGGAGCTGTTTTTT. It specifies CASSSSGGPYTGELFF.